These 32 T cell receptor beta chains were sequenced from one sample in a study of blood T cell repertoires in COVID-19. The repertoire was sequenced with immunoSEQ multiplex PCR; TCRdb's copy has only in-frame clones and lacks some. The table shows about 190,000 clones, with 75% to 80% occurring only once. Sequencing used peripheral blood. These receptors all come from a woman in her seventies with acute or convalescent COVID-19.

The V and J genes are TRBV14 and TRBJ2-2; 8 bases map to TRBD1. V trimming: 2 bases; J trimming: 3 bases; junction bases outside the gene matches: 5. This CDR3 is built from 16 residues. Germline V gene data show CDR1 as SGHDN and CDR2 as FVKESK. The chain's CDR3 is CASSQSGDRYTGELFF. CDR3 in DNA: TGTGCCAGCAGCCAATCAGGGGACAGGTACACCGGGGAGCTGTTTTTT.

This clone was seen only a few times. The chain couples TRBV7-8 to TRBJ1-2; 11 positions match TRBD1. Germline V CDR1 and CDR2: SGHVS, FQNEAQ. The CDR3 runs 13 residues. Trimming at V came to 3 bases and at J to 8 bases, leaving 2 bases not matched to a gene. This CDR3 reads CASSLGQGDGYTF. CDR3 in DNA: TGTGCCAGCAGCTTGGGACAGGGGGACGGCTACACCTTC.

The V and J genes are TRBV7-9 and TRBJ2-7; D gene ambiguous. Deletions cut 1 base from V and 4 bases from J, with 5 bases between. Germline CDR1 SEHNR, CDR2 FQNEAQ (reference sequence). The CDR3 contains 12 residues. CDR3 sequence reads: CASSLEAYEQYF. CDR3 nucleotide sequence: TGTGCCAGCAGCTTAGAAGCTTACGAGCAGTACTTC.

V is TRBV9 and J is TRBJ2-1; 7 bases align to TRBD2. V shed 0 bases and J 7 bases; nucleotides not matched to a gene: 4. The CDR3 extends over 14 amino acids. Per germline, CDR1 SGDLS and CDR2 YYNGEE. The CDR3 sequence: CASSVEGRVNEQFF. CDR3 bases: TGTGCCAGCAGCGTAGAAGGGAGGGTGAATGAGCAGTTCTTC.

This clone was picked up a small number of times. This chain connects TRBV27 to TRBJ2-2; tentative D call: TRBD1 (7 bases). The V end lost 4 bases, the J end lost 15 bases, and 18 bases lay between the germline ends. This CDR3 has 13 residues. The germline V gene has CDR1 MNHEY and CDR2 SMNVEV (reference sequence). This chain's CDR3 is CASSSRQGGRMFF. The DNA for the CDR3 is TGTGCCAGCAGTTCACGACAGGGTGGGAGGATGTTTTTT.

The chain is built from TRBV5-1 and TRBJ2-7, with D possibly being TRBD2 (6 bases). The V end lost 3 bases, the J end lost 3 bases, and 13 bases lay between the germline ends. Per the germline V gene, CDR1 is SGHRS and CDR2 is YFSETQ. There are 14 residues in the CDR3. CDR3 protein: CASSSDGGGYEQYF. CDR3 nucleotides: TGCGCCAGCAGCTCCGACGGGGGAGGCTACGAGCAGTACTTC.

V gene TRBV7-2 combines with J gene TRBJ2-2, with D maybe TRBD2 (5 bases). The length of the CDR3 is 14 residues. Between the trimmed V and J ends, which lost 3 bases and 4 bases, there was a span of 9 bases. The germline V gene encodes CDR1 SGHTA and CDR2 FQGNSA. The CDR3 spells CASSFRGGTGELFF. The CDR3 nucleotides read TGTGCCAGCAGCTTCAGAGGAGGCACCGGGGAGCTGTTTTTT.

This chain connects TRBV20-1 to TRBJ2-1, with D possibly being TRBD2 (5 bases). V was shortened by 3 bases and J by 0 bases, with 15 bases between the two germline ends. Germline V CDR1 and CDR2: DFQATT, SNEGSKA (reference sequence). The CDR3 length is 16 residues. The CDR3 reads CSASYPAVSSYNEQFF. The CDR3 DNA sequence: TGCAGTGCTAGTTATCCAGCGGTGAGCTCCTACAATGAGCAGTTCTTC.

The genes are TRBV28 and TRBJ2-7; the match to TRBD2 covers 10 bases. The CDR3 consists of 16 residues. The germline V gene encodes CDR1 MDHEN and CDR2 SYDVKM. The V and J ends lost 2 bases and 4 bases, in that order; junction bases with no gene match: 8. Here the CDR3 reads CASSLVSAGGPYEQYF. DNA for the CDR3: TGTGCCAGCAGTTTAGTCTCAGCGGGAGGGCCTTACGAGCAGTACTTC. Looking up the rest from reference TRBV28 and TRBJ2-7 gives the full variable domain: DVKVTQSSRYLVKRTGEKVFLECVQDMDHENMFWYRQDPGLGLRLIYFSYDVKMKEKGDIPEGYSVSREKKERFSLILESASTNQTSMYLCASSLVSAGGPYEQYFGPGTRLTVT.

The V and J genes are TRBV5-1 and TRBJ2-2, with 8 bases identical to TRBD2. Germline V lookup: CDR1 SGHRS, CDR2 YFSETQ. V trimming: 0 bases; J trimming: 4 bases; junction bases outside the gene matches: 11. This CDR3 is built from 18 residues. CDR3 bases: TGCGCCAGCAGCTTGGCCTCTATTAGCGGGATACGCACCGGGGAGCTGTTTTTT. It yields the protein CASSLASISGIRTGELFF.

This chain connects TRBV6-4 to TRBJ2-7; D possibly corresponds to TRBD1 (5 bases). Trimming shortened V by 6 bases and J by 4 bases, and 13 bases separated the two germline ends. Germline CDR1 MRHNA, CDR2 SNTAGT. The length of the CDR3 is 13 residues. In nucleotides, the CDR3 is TGTGCCAGCAGCGATACCCCAGGGTACGAGCAGTACTTC. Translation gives CASSDTPGYEQYF.

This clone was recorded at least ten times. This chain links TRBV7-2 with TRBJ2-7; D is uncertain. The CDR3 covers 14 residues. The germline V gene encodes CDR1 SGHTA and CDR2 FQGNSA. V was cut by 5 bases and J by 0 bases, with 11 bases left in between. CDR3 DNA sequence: TGTGCCAGCAGCCCGCGCGCTAGCTCCTACGAGCAGTACTTC. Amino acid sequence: CASSPRASSYEQYF.

The CDR3 nucleotides read TGTGCCAGCAGCGTAGTAAGCAACACCGGGGAGCTGTTTTTT. Its translation: CASSVVSNTGELFF. The gene calls are TRBV9 and TRBJ2-2, with D unclear. The CDR3 has 14 amino acids. Germline assignment: CDR1 SGDLS and CDR2 YYNGEE. Deletions cut 0 bases from V and 2 bases from J, with 5 bases between.

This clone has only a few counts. This chain's CDR3 is CSASPLGEGSYNEQFF. DNA for the CDR3: TGCAGTGCTAGTCCCTTGGGGGAGGGATCCTACAATGAGCAGTTCTTC. The V call is TRBV20-1, the J call TRBJ2-1, with 7 bases identical to TRBD2. Germline V lookup: CDR1 DFQATT, CDR2 SNEGSKA (reference sequence). J lost 1 base, V lost 3 bases, and 9 bases had no gene match. This CDR3 comprises 16 residues.

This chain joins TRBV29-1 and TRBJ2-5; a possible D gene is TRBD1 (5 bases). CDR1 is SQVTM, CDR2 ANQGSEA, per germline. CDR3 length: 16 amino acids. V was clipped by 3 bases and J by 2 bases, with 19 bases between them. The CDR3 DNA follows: TGCAGCGTTGAGGATCGACAGCTCGGCGGTCAAGAGACCCAGTACTTC. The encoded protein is CSVEDRQLGGQETQYF. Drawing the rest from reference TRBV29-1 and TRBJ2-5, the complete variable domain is SAVISQKPSRDICQRGTSLTIQCQVDSQVTMMFWYRQQPGQSLTLIATANQGSEATYESGFVIDKFPISRPNLTFSTLTVSNMSPEDSSIYLCSVEDRQLGGQETQYFGPGTRLLVL.

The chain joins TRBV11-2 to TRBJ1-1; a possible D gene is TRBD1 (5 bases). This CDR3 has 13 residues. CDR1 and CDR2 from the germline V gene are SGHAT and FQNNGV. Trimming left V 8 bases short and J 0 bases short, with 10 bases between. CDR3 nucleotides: TGTGCCAGCGGATGGGGGGTGAACACTGAAGCTTTCTTT. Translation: CASGWGVNTEAFF.

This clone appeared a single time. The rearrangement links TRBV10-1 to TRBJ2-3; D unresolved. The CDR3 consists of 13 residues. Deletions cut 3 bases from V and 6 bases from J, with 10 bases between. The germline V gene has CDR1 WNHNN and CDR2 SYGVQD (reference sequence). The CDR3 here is CASSDTLRDTQYF. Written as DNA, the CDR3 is TGCGCCAGCAGTGACACCCTCCGGGATACGCAGTATTTT.

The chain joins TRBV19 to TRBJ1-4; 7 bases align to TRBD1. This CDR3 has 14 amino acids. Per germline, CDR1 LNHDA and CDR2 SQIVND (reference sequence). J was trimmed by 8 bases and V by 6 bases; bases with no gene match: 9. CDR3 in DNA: TGTGCCAGTAGCCGGGGACAGTGGGGGGAAAAACTGTTTTTT. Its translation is CASSRGQWGEKLFF. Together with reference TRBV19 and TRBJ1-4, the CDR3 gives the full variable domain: DGGITQSPKYLFRKEGQNVTLSCEQNLNHDAMYWYRQDPGQGLRLIYYSQIVNDFQKGDIAEGYSVSREKKESFPLTVTSAQKNPTAFYLCASSRGQWGEKLFFGSGTQLSVL.

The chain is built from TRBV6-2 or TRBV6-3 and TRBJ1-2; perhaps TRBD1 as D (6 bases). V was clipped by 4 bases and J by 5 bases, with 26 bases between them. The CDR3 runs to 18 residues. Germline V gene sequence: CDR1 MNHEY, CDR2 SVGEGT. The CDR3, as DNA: TGTGCCAGCAGTTCCATTCGCAGCGCTTCGGGGGGCGTATATGGCTACACCTTC. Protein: CASSSIRSASGGVYGYTF.

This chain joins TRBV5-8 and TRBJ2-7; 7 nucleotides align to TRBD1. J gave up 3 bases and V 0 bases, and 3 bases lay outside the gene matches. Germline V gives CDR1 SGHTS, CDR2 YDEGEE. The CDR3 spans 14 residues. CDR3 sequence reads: CASSLGQGVYEQYF. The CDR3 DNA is TGTGCCAGCAGCTTGGGCCAGGGGGTCTACGAGCAGTACTTC.

The CDR3 loop reads CASSPVKDSAHGYTF. The CDR3 DNA reads TGTGCCAGCTCACCAGTAAAGGACTCGGCGCATGGCTACACCTTC. The chain couples TRBV18 to TRBJ1-2; D gene unclear. The CDR3 is made up of 15 amino acids. V gave up 2 bases and J gave up 6 bases, with 16 bases separating them. Per germline, CDR1 KGHSH and CDR2 LQKENI.

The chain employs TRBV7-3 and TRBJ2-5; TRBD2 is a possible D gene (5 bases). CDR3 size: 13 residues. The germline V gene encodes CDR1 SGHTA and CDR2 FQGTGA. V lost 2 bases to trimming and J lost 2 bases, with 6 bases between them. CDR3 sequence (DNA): TGTGCCAGCAGCTTACGGAGGCAAGAGACCCAGTACTTC. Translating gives CASSLRRQETQYF.

The CDR3 is CASSLENRAGSPLHF. Written as DNA, the CDR3 is TGTGCCAGCAGCTTAGAAAACAGGGCCGGATCACCCCTCCACTTT. The J gene is TRBJ1-6, the V gene TRBV7-9; D is possibly TRBD1 (6 bases). The CDR3 consists of 15 residues. V lost 1 base and J 10 bases, leaving 14 bases between the germline ends. Looked up from germline, CDR1 is SEHNR and CDR2 is FQNEAQ (reference sequence).

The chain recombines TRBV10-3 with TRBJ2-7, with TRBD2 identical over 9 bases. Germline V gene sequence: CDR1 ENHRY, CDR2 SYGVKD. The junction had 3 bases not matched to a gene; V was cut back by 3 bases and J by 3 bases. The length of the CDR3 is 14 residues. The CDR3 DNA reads TGTGCCATCAGTGACCCAGCGGGAGGCTACGAGCAGTACTTC. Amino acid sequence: CAISDPAGGYEQYF.

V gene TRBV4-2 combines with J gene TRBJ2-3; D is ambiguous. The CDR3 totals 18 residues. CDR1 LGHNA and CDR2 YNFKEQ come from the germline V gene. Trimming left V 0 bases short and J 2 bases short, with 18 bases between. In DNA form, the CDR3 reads TGTGCCAGCAGCCAAGAGATGACGTCCGGCGGTTACACAGATACGCAGTATTTT. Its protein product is CASSQEMTSGGYTDTQYF.

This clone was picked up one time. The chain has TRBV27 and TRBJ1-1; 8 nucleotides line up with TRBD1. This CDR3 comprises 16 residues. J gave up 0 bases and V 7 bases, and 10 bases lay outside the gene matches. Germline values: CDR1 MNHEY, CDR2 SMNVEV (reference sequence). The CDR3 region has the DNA TGTGCCAGCATCCCAAGGACAGGGTTGATGAACACTGAAGCTTTCTTT. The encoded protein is CASIPRTGLMNTEAFF.

The CDR3 coding sequence is TGCGCCAGTCGGGCCTCTCCAGGGGGCTCCTACGAGCAGTACTTC. Its translation: CASRASPGGSYEQYF. V and J are TRBV4-1 and TRBJ2-7; 7 nucleotides line up with TRBD1. CDR3 size: 15 residues. The germline gives CDR1 MGHRA, CDR2 YSYEKL. Germline trimming cut 9 bases from V and 0 bases from J; bases unmatched to any gene: 11.

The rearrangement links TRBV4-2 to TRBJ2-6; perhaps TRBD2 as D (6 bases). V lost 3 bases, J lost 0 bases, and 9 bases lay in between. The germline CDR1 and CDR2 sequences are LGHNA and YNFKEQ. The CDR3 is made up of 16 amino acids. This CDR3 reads CASSQYGSSGANVLTF. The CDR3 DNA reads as TGTGCCAGCAGCCAGTACGGGAGCTCTGGGGCCAACGTCCTGACTTTC.

CDR3 nucleotides: TGTGCCAGTAGTCTAGCGACAGGGGACTCCTACAATGAGCAGTTCTTC. Translated, it gives CASSLATGDSYNEQFF. The chain couples TRBV19 to TRBJ2-1; 8 nucleotides agree with TRBD1. Trimming took 5 bases from V and 0 from J; bases not matched to a gene: 6. CDR1 and CDR2 from the germline V gene are LNHDA and SQIVND (reference sequence). The CDR3 contains 16 residues.

The DNA of the CDR3 is TGTGCCAGTCAAAGTTGGAACAGCCAAGAGACCCAGTACTTC. It yields the protein CASQSWNSQETQYF. The V gene is TRBV19, the J gene TRBJ2-5; no clear D gene. Germline V gives CDR1 LNHDA, CDR2 SQIVND (reference sequence). The CDR3 totals 14 residues. The ends were cut back, 8 bases at V and 1 base at J, with 14 bases in the middle.

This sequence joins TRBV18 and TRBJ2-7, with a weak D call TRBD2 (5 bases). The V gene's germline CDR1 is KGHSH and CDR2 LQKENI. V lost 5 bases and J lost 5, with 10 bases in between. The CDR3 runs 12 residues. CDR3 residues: CASSVTSNEQYF. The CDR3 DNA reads TGTGCCAGCTCAGTTACTAGTAACGAGCAGTACTTC.

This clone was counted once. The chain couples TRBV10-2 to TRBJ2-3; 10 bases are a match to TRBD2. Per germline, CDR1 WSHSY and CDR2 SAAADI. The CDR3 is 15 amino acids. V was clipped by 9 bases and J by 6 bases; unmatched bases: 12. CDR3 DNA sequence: TGCGCCAGTAGGTCTAGCGGGAGTTCAGGGGATACGCAGTATTTT. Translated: CASRSSGSSGDTQYF.